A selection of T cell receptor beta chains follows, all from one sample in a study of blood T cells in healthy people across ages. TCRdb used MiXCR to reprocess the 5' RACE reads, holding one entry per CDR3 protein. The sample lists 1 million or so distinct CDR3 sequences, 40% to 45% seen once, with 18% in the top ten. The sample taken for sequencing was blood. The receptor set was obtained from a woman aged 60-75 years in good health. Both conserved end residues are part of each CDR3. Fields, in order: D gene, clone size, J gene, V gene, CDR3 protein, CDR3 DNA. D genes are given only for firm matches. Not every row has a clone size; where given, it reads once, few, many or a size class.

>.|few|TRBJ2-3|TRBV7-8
CASSLSWDPNTDTQYF
TGTGCCAGCAGCTTATCTTGGGACCCGAACACAGATACGCAGTATTTT
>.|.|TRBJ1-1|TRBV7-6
CASQLGGEGFGEAFF
TGTGCCAGCCAACTGGGGGGGGAGGGGTTCGGTGAAGCTTTCTTT
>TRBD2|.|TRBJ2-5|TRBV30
CAWNPGLAFNEQYF
TGTGCCTGGAATCCGGGACTAGCGTTCAATGAGCAGTACTTC
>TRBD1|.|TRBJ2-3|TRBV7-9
CASTMDRVTDTQYF
TGTGCCAGCACCATGGACAGGGTCACAGATACGCAGTATTTT
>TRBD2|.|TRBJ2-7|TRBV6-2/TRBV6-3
CASSSLAGVNYEQYF
TGTGCCAGCAGTTCGCTAGCGGGAGTCAACTACGAGCAGTACTTC
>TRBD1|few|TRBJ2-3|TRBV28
CASSHTGQRTDTQYF
TGTGCCAGCAGTCATACGGGACAGCGCACAGATACGCAGTATTTT
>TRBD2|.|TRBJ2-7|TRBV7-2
CASSLDGRDYLYEQYF
TGTGCCAGCAGCTTAGACGGCCGGGACTACCTATACGAGCAGTACTTC
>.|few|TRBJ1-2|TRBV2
CASSEARDYGYTF
TGTGCCAGCAGTGAGGCCAGGGACTATGGCTACACCTTC
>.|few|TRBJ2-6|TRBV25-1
CASSDRGAGANVLTF
TGTGCCAGCAGTGACAGGGGCGCTGGGGCCAACGTCCTGACTTTC
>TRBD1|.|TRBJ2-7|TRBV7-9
CASSSGQGLHEQYF
TGTGCCAGCAGCTCGGGACAGGGGTTGCACGAGCAGTACTTC
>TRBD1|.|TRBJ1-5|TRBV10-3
CAISEGQGDQPQHF
TGTGCCATCAGTGAGGGACAGGGGGATCAGCCCCAGCATTTT
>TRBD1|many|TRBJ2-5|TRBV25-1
CASSGSSGQEREQYF
TGTGCCAGCAGTGGATCGAGCGGACAGGAAAGGGAGCAGTACTTC
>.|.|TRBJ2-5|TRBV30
CAWRRASQETQYF
TGTGCCTGGCGCCGGGCGTCTCAAGAGACCCAGTACTTC
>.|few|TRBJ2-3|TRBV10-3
CAISGEENSDTQYF
TGTGCCATCAGCGGAGAGGAAAATTCAGATACGCAGTATTTT
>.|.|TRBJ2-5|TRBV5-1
CTSTLFLLSLEETQYF
TGCACCAGCACCCTCTTTCTGCTATCTTTAGAAGAGACCCAGTACTTC
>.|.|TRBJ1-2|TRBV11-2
CASSLDLQVANYGYTF
TGTGCCAGCAGCTTAGATTTGCAGGTAGCTAACTATGGCTACACCTTC
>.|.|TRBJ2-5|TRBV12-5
CASGLGDRETQYF
TGTGCTAGTGGGCTCGGGGATCGGGAGACCCAGTACTTC
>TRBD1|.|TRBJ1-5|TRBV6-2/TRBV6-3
CASSPGDRVNQPQHF
TGTGCCAGCAGCCCCGGGGACAGGGTAAATCAGCCCCAGCATTTT
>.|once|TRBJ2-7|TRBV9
CASSVGPDQQYF
TGTGCCAGCAGCGTAGGACCGGACCAGCAGTACTTC
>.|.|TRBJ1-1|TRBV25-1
CASSAGMGGSTEAFF
TGTGCCAGCAGTGCCGGTATGGGGGGCAGCACTGAAGCTTTCTTT
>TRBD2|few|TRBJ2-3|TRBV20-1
CSAPGLAGVTDTQYF
TGCAGTGCTCCAGGACTAGCGGGCGTCACAGATACGCAGTATTTT
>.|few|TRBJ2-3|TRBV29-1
CSGDFTDTQYF
TGCAGTGGGGACTTCACAGATACGCAGTATTTT
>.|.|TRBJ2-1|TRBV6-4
CASSAQVGSEQFF
TGTGCCAGCAGTGCGCAAGTCGGGAGTGAGCAGTTCTTC
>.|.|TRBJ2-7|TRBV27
CATRRDPNEQYF
TGTGCCACCCGCAGGGACCCGAACGAGCAGTACTTC
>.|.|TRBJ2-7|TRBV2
CASSIGGLREQYF
TGTGCCAGCAGTATAGGGGGACTAAGGGAGCAGTACTTC
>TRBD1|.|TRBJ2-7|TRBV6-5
CASSYRSDRAKDEQYF
TGTGCCAGCAGTTACCGTTCGGACAGGGCTAAGGACGAGCAGTACTTC
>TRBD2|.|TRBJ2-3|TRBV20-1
CSARESTSGTDTQYF
TGCAGTGCTAGAGAGTCGACTAGCGGCACAGATACGCAGTATTTT
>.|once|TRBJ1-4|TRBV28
CASSLTLSREKLFF
TGTGCCAGCAGTTTAACTCTTAGTCGTGAAAAACTGTTTTTT
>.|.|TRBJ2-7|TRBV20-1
CSARGSQGRSYEQYF
TGCAGTGCTAGAGGTTCGCAGGGCCGCTCCTACGAGCAGTACTTC
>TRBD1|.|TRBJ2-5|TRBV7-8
CASSLASRQGSGEETQYF
TGTGCCAGCAGCTTAGCGTCGCGACAGGGGAGTGGTGAAGAGACCCAGTACTTC
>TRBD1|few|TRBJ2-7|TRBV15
CATSRDLLQGDTYEQYF
TGTGCCACCAGCAGAGATCTATTGCAGGGGGACACCTACGAGCAGTACTTC
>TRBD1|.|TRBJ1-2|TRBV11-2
CASSLIDRGMGGYTF
TGTGCCAGCAGCTTAATAGACAGGGGAATGGGTGGCTACACCTTC
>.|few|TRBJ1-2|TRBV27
CASSFAGADRIIYGYTF
TGTGCCAGCAGTTTTGCGGGGGCCGACCGGATAATCTATGGCTACACCTTC
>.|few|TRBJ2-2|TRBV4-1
CASSAYTGELFF
TGCGCCAGCAGCGCGTACACCGGGGAGCTGTTTTTT
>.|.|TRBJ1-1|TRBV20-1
CSARDRTDRNTEAFF
TGCAGTGCGAGAGACCGGACAGACAGGAACACTGAAGCTTTCTTT
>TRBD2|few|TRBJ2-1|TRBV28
CASAGTKYNEQFF
TGTGCCAGCGCCGGGACTAAGTACAATGAGCAGTTCTTC
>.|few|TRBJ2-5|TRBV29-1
CSVWAIQETQYF
TGCAGCGTTTGGGCAATTCAAGAGACCCAGTACTTC
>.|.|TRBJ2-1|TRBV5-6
CASSLGVRDKINSEQFF
TGTGCCAGCAGCTTGGGCGTCCGGGACAAGATAAACAGTGAGCAGTTCTTC
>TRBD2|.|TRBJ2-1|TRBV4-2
CASSQDEGLAGAFYNEQFF
TGTGCCAGCAGCCAAGATGAAGGACTAGCGGGAGCTTTCTACAATGAGCAGTTCTTC
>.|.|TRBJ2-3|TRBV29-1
CSAGESTDTQYF
TGCAGCGCGGGGGAAAGCACAGATACGCAGTATTTT
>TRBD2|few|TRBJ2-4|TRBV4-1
CASSPGLAGGSAKNIQYF
TGCGCCAGCAGCCCGGGACTAGCGGGAGGGTCGGCCAAAAACATTCAGTACTTC
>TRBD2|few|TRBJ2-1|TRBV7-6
CASSLELAGNSYNEQFF
TGTGCCAGCAGCTTAGAACTAGCGGGGAACTCCTACAATGAGCAGTTCTTC
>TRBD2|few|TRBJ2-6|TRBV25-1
CASRRAGGTGANVLTF
TGTGCCAGCAGGCGAGCGGGGGGTACCGGGGCCAACGTCCTGACTTTC
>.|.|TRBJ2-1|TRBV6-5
CASRGRGVYNEQFF
TGTGCCAGCAGGGGACGAGGGGTATACAATGAGCAGTTCTTC
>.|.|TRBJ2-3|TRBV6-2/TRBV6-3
CASTLDARHYNTQYF
TGTGCCAGCACCTTAGACGCCCGGCACTATAATACGCAGTATTTT
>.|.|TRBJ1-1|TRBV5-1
CASSGNLGRVNTEAFF
TGCGCCAGCAGCGGGAACTTGGGACGGGTGAACACTGAAGCTTTCTTT